These T cell receptor beta chains were read from a single sample in a study of CD8 T cells in Susac syndrome. One entry per CDR3 protein results from TCRdb running MiXCR on the immunoSEQ multiplex PCR reads. The sample records around 280,000 distinct CDR3 sequences, roughly 94% being singletons. The sample was CD4+ T cells from PBMCs. The receptors shown here come from a human donor with multiple sclerosis. Both conserved end residues are part of each CDR3. D genes are given only for firm matches. Size tells how often a clone was seen (once, few, many) or the class of an expanded clone, and some rows leave it out.

15,TRBV7-9,NA,NA,TRBJ2-7,CASSPGGQFPYEQYF,TGTGCCAGCAGCCCCGGTGGACAGTTCCCCTACGAGCAGTACTTC
14,TRBV30,TRBD2,NA,TRBJ2-1,CARVGPSGSNEQFF,TGTGCCCGGGTTGGGCCTAGCGGGAGCAATGAGCAGTTCTTC
14,TRBV30,NA,few,TRBJ2-7,CAWSVGGTLHEQYF,TGTGCCTGGAGTGTTGGGGGTACCCTCCACGAGCAGTACTTC
12,TRBV30,NA,once,TRBJ2-5,CAWRTRSGTQYF,TGTGCCTGGAGGACCCGCTCTGGGACCCAGTACTTC
13,TRBV12-3/TRBV12-4,NA,once,TRBJ1-4,CASSFEVREKLFF,TGTGCCAGCAGTTTCGAGGTTCGCGAAAAACTGTTTTTT
14,TRBV2,TRBD1,NA,TRBJ2-7,CASSEGQGKGEQYF,TGTGCCAGCAGTGAGGGACAGGGGAAAGGCGAGCAGTACTTC
14,TRBV7-9,NA,NA,TRBJ2-5,CASSLNGLRETQYF,TGTGCCAGCAGCCTAAACGGATTACGGGAGACCCAGTACTTC
16,TRBV7-2,TRBD1,NA,TRBJ2-3,CASSLGGGPPTDTQYF,TGTGCCAGCAGCTTAGGAGGGGGCCCCCCCACAGATACGCAGTATTTT
15,TRBV5-6,TRBD2,NA,TRBJ2-7,CASSRLAGGTYEQYF,TGTGCCAGCAGCCGTTTAGCGGGAGGGACCTACGAGCAGTACTTC
16,TRBV29-1,TRBD1,NA,TRBJ2-6,CSARTGSSSGANVLTF,TGCAGCGCGAGGACAGGTTCGAGCTCTGGGGCCAACGTCCTGACTTTC
17,TRBV4-2,TRBD2,NA,TRBJ2-4,CASSRAAGDTPGDIQYF,TGTGCCAGCAGCCGGGCCGCGGGAGACACCCCTGGGGACATTCAGTACTTC
14,TRBV20-1,NA,NA,TRBJ1-2,CSASPGRGYYGYTF,TGCAGTGCTAGTCCGGGCAGGGGTTACTATGGCTACACCTTC
14,TRBV27,TRBD2,NA,TRBJ2-3,CASSFSGRRDTQYF,TGTGCCAGCAGTTTTAGCGGGAGGAGAGATACGCAGTATTTT
17,TRBV5-1,TRBD1,NA,TRBJ1-6,CASSLHRADRLNSPLHF,TGCGCCAGCAGCCTACACCGCGCGGACAGGCTTAATTCACCCCTCCACTTT
13,TRBV9,NA,NA,TRBJ1-1,CASSAEGNTEAFF,TGTGCCAGCAGCGCCGAGGGGAACACTGAAGCTTTCTTT
15,TRBV5-5,NA,NA,TRBJ2-7,CASSLVRAGTYEQYF,TGTGCCAGCAGCTTAGTGAGGGCAGGCACCTACGAGCAGTACTTC
15,TRBV7-6,NA,NA,TRBJ1-1,CASSLEIDGSTEAFF,TGTGCCAGCAGCTTAGAAATAGACGGAAGCACTGAAGCTTTCTTT
14,TRBV3-1,NA,NA,TRBJ2-7,CASSLRDLTYEQYF,TGTGCCAGCAGTCTCCGGGACCTAACCTACGAGCAGTACTTC
14,TRBV20-1,NA,NA,TRBJ2-5,CSARDLSGEETQYF,TGCAGTGCTAGAGATCTTAGCGGCGAAGAGACCCAGTACTTC
15,TRBV12-3/TRBV12-4,TRBD2,once,TRBJ2-3,CASTLWREETDTQYF,TGTGCCAGCACCTTGTGGCGGGAGGAGACAGATACGCAGTATTTT
16,TRBV7-2,TRBD1,NA,TRBJ2-3,CASSLAGTGVTDTQYF,TGTGCCAGCAGCTTAGCGGGGACAGGGGTAACAGATACGCAGTATTTT
13,TRBV7-8,NA,NA,TRBJ1-2,CASSVQGYYGYTF,TGTGCCAGCAGCGTACAGGGCTACTATGGCTACACCTTC
13,TRBV18,NA,NA,TRBJ2-3,CASSPPVPDTQYF,TGTGCCAGCTCACCACCGGTTCCAGATACGCAGTATTTT
14,TRBV27,NA,NA,TRBJ1-2,CASRPIRANYGYTF,TGTGCCAGCAGACCAATCCGCGCTAACTATGGCTACACCTTC
11,TRBV18,NA,many,TRBJ2-7,CASSPGYEQYF,TGTGCCAGCAGCCCCGGCTACGAGCAGTACTTC
16,TRBV6-2/TRBV6-3,TRBD2,NA,TRBJ2-5,CASSLGRTSGVETQYF,TGTGCCAGCAGTCTCGGAAGGACTAGCGGGGTGGAGACCCAGTACTTC
15,TRBV14,NA,NA,TRBJ2-5,CASSRPTGIGETQYF,TGTGCCAGCAGCCGACCTACAGGGATAGGAGAGACCCAGTACTTC
15,TRBV20-1,TRBD2,NA,TRBJ2-3,CSARDPLAGADTQYF,TGCAGTGCTAGAGATCCTTTAGCGGGAGCAGATACGCAGTATTTT
13,TRBV30,NA,NA,TRBJ1-5,CAWSGESNQPQHF,TGTGCCTGGAGTGGGGAAAGCAATCAGCCCCAGCATTTT
13,TRBV30,TRBD1,NA,TRBJ2-7,CAWNPDRTYEQYF,TGTGCCTGGAACCCGGACAGGACCTACGAGCAGTACTTC
15,TRBV27,TRBD2,NA,TRBJ2-1,CASSPLAAGNNEQFF,TGTGCCAGCAGCCCGCTAGCGGCGGGGAACAATGAGCAGTTCTTC
15,TRBV20-1,NA,NA,TRBJ2-3,CSAGRNGAGTDTQYF,TGCAGTGCTGGCCGGAATGGGGCTGGGACAGATACGCAGTATTTT
14,TRBV6-6,TRBD2,NA,TRBJ2-1,CASTRTSGINEQFF,TGTGCCAGCACCCGGACTAGCGGGATAAATGAGCAGTTCTTC
14,TRBV7-7,NA,few,TRBJ2-1,CASSLAGTNNEQFF,TGTGCTAGCAGCTTAGCCGGGACAAACAATGAGCAGTTCTTC
14,TRBV19,TRBD1,once,TRBJ1-3,CASIRDSSGNTIYF,TGTGCCAGCATCCGGGACAGCTCTGGAAACACCATATATTTT
14,TRBV7-9,TRBD2,once,TRBJ2-1,CASSLDGAGGEQFF,TGTGCCAGCAGCTTAGATGGGGCGGGAGGCGAGCAGTTCTTC
15,TRBV2,NA,NA,TRBJ2-2,CASSEMGRNTGELFF,TGTGCCAGCAGTGAGATGGGCAGGAACACCGGGGAGCTGTTTTTT
15,TRBV5-1,NA,once,TRBJ2-3,CASSPLTPPADTQYF,TGCGCCAGCAGCCCACTGACTCCTCCGGCAGATACGCAGTATTTT
12,TRBV12-3/TRBV12-4,NA,few,TRBJ2-2,CASSLVAGELFF,TGTGCCAGCAGTTTGGTGGCCGGGGAGCTGTTTTTT
13,TRBV2,NA,NA,TRBJ2-7,CASKSHRSYEQYF,TGTGCCAGCAAGTCCCACCGCTCCTACGAGCAGTACTTC
15,TRBV7-3,NA,NA,TRBJ1-1,CASRPSGHSNTEAFF,TGTGCCAGCAGGCCCTCGGGACATTCGAACACTGAAGCTTTCTTT
14,TRBV10-3,TRBD1,NA,TRBJ2-3,CAISDGQGEDTQYF,TGTGCCATCAGTGACGGACAGGGGGAAGATACGCAGTATTTT
16,TRBV18,TRBD1,NA,TRBJ1-6,CASSHRDRGSNSPLHF,TGTGCCAGCTCACACCGGGACAGGGGGAGTAATTCACCCCTCCACTTT
14,TRBV20-1,TRBD2,NA,TRBJ2-1,CSAWTSGGYNEQFF,TGCAGTGCTTGGACTAGCGGGGGATACAATGAGCAGTTCTTC
14,TRBV2,NA,NA,TRBJ2-6,CASSERSGANVLTF,TGTGCCAGCAGTGAGAGGTCTGGGGCCAACGTCCTGACTTTC
14,TRBV20-1,NA,NA,TRBJ2-1,CSARLPGSSYEQFF,TGCAGTGCTAGACTGCCCGGGAGTAGTTATGAGCAGTTCTTC
11,TRBV30,NA,NA,TRBJ2-5,CAWTLQETQYF,TGTGCCTGGACGTTACAAGAGACCCAGTACTTC
14,TRBV6-1,NA,NA,TRBJ1-2,CASTFEQQAAGYTF,TGTGCCAGCACTTTTGAGCAACAGGCGGCCGGCTACACCTTC
14,TRBV29-1,NA,NA,TRBJ2-5,CSVARVLGQETQYF,TGCAGCGTTGCGAGGGTGTTGGGTCAAGAGACCCAGTACTTC
16,TRBV5-1,NA,NA,TRBJ1-2,CASSSQLGGRNYGYTF,TGCGCCAGCAGCTCGCAACTTGGAGGACGGAACTATGGCTACACCTTC
15,TRBV15,TRBD2,NA,TRBJ2-3,CATRNRQREADTQYF,TGTGCCACCAGAAACAGACAGCGGGAGGCAGATACGCAGTATTTT
14,TRBV3-1,TRBD2,NA,TRBJ2-1,CASSERGGYNEQFF,TGTGCCAGCAGCGAGCGGGGGGGATACAATGAGCAGTTCTTC
12,TRBV5-1,NA,NA,TRBJ1-1,CASSLGGDEAFF,TGCGCCAGCAGCTTGGGGGGCGATGAAGCTTTCTTT
14,TRBV6-5,NA,NA,TRBJ2-7,CASRGRAADYEQYF,TGTGCCAGCAGGGGCCGGGCGGCCGACTACGAGCAGTACTTC
12,TRBV5-1,NA,NA,TRBJ2-3,CASSLLADTQYF,TGCGCCAGCAGCTTATTAGCGGATACGCAGTATTTT